The next 18 T cell receptor beta chains were all read from a single sample in a study of monozygotic twins with inflammatory bowel disease (dated by TCRdb to the late 2010s). Libraries came from 5' RACE. Reads for this sample came from an Illumina HiSeq 2500. One entry per CDR3 protein sequence results from the TCRdb reprocessing of the reads, with DNA left out. This specimen's table enumerates 150,000 to 200,000 distinct CDR3 sequences. The ten largest make up roughly 2.3% of the sample. Sample: blood. These TCRs come from a human donor with ulcerative colitis or Crohn's disease, or a healthy co-twin of an affected twin (not recorded which).

The V gene is TRBV19, the J gene TRBJ2-7; TCRdb's D call, TRBD1, is unchecked because there is no DNA. CDR3 size: 14 residues. Germline CDR1 reads LNHDA; CDR2 reads SQIVND (reference sequence). The CDR3 reads CATSGTHTSYEQYF.

The chain carries TRBV5-1 and TRBJ1-1. Germline V gene data show CDR1 as SGHRS and CDR2 as YFSETQ. This CDR3 is built from 14 residues. The CDR3 protein is CASSLIQSNTEAFF.

The V gene is TRBV27, the J gene TRBJ2-1; absent DNA, TCRdb's TRBD1 call cannot be checked. CDR3 size: 16 residues. Germline CDR1 and CDR2: MNHEY and SMNVEV (reference sequence). CDR3 in amino acids: CASSLWGATSYNEQFF.

The chain couples TRBV5-1 to TRBJ1-3. This CDR3 has 16 residues. Germline CDR1 reads SGHRS; CDR2 reads YFSETQ. CDR3 loop: CASSLGRSDSGNTIYF.

The chain recombines TRBV20-1 with TRBJ2-6. CDR3 length: 14 residues. Germline V gene data show CDR1 as DFQATT and CDR2 as SNEGSKA (reference sequence). The CDR3 sequence: CSARIGSGANVLTF.

This sequence joins TRBV4-3 and TRBJ2-4; the TCRdb call, TRBD2, lacks DNA for checking. Germline CDR1 is LGHNA and CDR2 is YSLEER. CDR3 length equals 18 residues. This CDR3 reads CASSQDRPGTSGRNIQYF.

The V call is TRBV19, the J call TRBJ2-2. Germline CDR1 LNHDA, CDR2 SQIVND (reference sequence). This CDR3 is 15 amino acids long. CDR3 loop: CASSIRGFLTGELFF.

J is TRBJ2-3 and V is TRBV15; the TCRdb D gene call, TRBD2, has no DNA to confirm it. From germline, CDR1 is LNHNV and CDR2 YYDKDF (reference sequence). This CDR3 comprises 17 residues. The CDR3 here is CATSEFLAGGGTDTQYF.

The rearrangement uses TRBV20-1 and TRBJ1-3. The CDR3 extends over 14 amino acids. Per the germline V gene, CDR1 is DFQATT and CDR2 is SNEGSKA (reference sequence). The CDR3 sequence: CSARDRVGGNTIYF.

The rearrangement uses TRBV6-1 and TRBJ2-7; TCRdb's D call of TRBD1 is untestable without DNA. Germline V gene data show CDR1 as MNHNS and CDR2 as SASEGT. This CDR3 has 13 amino acids. The CDR3 sequence: CASSETRGSEQYF.

CDR3 in amino acids: CASSLFPQVETEAFF. This chain connects TRBV5-5 to TRBJ1-1. CDR1 SGHKS and CDR2 YYEKEE come from the germline V gene (reference sequence). The CDR3 length is 15 residues.

V gene TRBV7-8 combines with J gene TRBJ2-3. CDR1 and CDR2 from the germline V gene are SGHVS and FQNEAQ. There are 12 residues in the CDR3. The CDR3 here is CASSTFRDTQYF.

The rearrangement joins TRBV7-8 to TRBJ1-5; no DNA is available, so the TRBD1 call from TCRdb remains unchecked. Germline V gene sequence: CDR1 SGHVS, CDR2 FQNEAQ. The CDR3 totals 16 residues. The chain's CDR3 is CASSLGTPGGNQPQHF.

V usage is TRBV20-1 and J usage is TRBJ2-2; the TCRdb call, TRBD2, lacks DNA for checking. The V gene's germline CDR1 is DFQATT and CDR2 SNEGSKA (reference sequence). The CDR3 has 14 residues. CDR3 region: CSARRAPPTGELFF.

This chain connects TRBV10-3 to TRBJ1-1; the TRBD1 assignment by TCRdb is unverifiable without DNA. This CDR3 spans 13 amino acids. Germline CDR1 ENHRY, CDR2 SYGVKD. The chain's CDR3 is CAISDGQNTEAFF.

CDR3 sequence reads: CASSVRKGGPNQPQHF. The V gene is TRBV6-1, the J gene TRBJ1-5; TCRdb names TRBD1, which stays unverified in the absence of DNA. The CDR3 consists of 16 residues. The germline gives CDR1 MNHNS, CDR2 SASEGT.

This rearrangement joins TRBV20-1 to TRBJ2-5. The germline V gene has CDR1 DFQATT and CDR2 SNEGSKA (reference sequence). The CDR3 totals 13 residues. This CDR3 is CSAIVNWSETQYF.

The V and J genes are TRBV5-1 and TRBJ2-3; TCRdb returns TRBD2, unconfirmable since there is no DNA. CDR1 is SGHRS and CDR2 is YFSETQ in the germline V gene. This CDR3 is built from 18 residues. CDR3 amino acids: CASSPGTSGGGLTDTQYF.